This T cell receptor (beta chain) was sequenced for a study of T cells in Graves' hyperthyroidism and ophthalmopathy. Findings and limits, study-wide: Peripheral blood also featured most of the thyroid clonotypes expanded above 0.001.

Amplification of TCR beta CDR3 regions was performed using RNA transcripts as template. Using the HTBI primer set, a first-round RT-PCR was run on the TCR CDR3. TCRdb re-called the multiplex PCR reads with MiXCR, one entry per CDR3 protein. The repertoire holds nearly 250,000 distinct CDR3 sequences, with around 15% as singletons. V lost 5 bases and J lost 4; bases outside the gene matches: 8. Germline loops: CDR1 SEHNR, CDR2 FQNEAQ (reference sequence). The CDR3 spans 15 residues. Exclusion followed for patients with uncontrolled infection, other autoimmune disease, pregnancy or lactation. Diagnosis relied on clinical symptoms, serum thyroxine and TRAb, thyroid ultrasound and orbital computed tomography. The PBMCs were sourced from fresh peripheral blood (approximately 9 ml). The sample holds many counts of this clonotype. As yet, its antigen is unknown.

The gene calls are TRBV7-9 and TRBJ2-1; TRBD2 matches 7 bases. Sequenced input: blood. The receptor was isolated from a young woman with Graves' ophthalmopathy. CDR3 protein: CASSPPSGAYNEQFF. The CDR3 region has the DNA TGTGCCAGCAGCCCTCCTAGCGGAGCGTACAATGAGCAGTTCTTC.